This T cell receptor beta chain appears in the sequencing data of a study of T cells after somatic rescue of genetic block. The CDR3 is 16 amino acids. Germline V gives CDR1 SGDLS, CDR2 YYNGEE. V lost 3 bases, J lost 5 bases, and 7 bases stayed unmatched. Sequencing was performed with immunoSEQ multiplex PCR; in TCRdb, only in-frame clones are kept and a portion is missing. The sample consists of approximately 65,000 clones, 85% to 95% of them appearing once. V gene TRBV9 combines with J gene TRBJ2-5, with 13 bases aligning to TRBD2. The sample comprised peripheral blood mononuclear cells (PBMCs). The receptor was isolated from a man aged 35-49 years. CDR3 DNA sequence: TGTGCCAGCAGCGAGACTAGCGGGAGGATCGGGGAGACCCAGTACTTC. Translating gives CASSETSGRIGETQYF.